Each of the 5 T cell receptor beta chains below was sequenced from the same sample in a study of cytotoxic CD8 clonotypes in ibrutinib-treated CLL. The protocol was immunoSEQ multiplex PCR, while the TCRdb copy is restricted to in-frame clones and leaves out a portion. The sample holds 190,000 or so clones, around 72% seen once. The sequencing used PBMCs, collected after 24 months of ibrutinib treatment. These TCRs come from a human donor with chronic lymphocytic leukemia.

The chain combines TRBV7-2 with TRBJ1-3; 8 nucleotides line up with TRBD1. Trimming at V came to 6 bases and at J to 3 bases, leaving 7 bases not matched to a gene. The length of the CDR3 is 15 residues. Germline lookup yields CDR1 SGHTA and CDR2 FQGNSA. CDR3 DNA: TGTGCCAGCAGTCTAGACAGGGGTGGTGGAAACACCATATATTTT. It yields the protein CASSLDRGGGNTIYF.

CDR3 nucleotide sequence: TGTGCCAGCAGTTACTCGTGGAGAGACAATGAGCAGTTCTTC. Amino acid sequence: CASSYSWRDNEQFF. The chain uses TRBV6-6 and TRBJ2-1; D is unresolved. The CDR3 runs to 14 residues. Trimming took 0 bases from V and 5 from J, leaving 8 bases between them. Germline loops: CDR1 MNHNY, CDR2 SVGAGI (reference sequence).

The chain combines TRBV4-2 with TRBJ2-1; 7 bases fit TRBD2. This CDR3 spans 15 amino acids. Germline V CDR1 and CDR2: LGHNA, YNFKEQ. The V and J ends lost 0 bases and 10 bases, in that order; junction bases with no gene match: 9. DNA for the CDR3: TGTGCCAGCAGCCAAGATTCCCGGGAGGCGGGGGAGCAGTTCTTC. It codes for CASSQDSREAGEQFF.

This sequence joins TRBV13 and TRBJ2-2; TRBD1 matches at 10 bases. V lost 6 bases to trimming and J lost 4 bases; unmatched junction nucleotides: 5. The CDR3 contains 15 residues. Per germline, CDR1 PRHDT and CDR2 FYEKMQ (reference sequence). The CDR3 is CASRGGQGPTGELFF. DNA of the CDR3: TGTGCCAGCAGAGGGGGACAGGGGCCCACCGGGGAGCTGTTTTTT. Variable domain in full (rest from reference TRBV13 and TRBJ2-2): AAGVIQSPRHLIKEKRETATLKCYPIPRHDTVYWYQQGPGQDPQFLISFYEKMQSDKGSIPDRFSAQQFSDYHSELNMSSLELGDSALYFCASRGGQGPTGELFFGEGSRLTVL.

This clone was recorded a few times. The J gene is TRBJ2-5, the V gene TRBV30, with 12 bases aligning to TRBD2. V shed 4 bases and J 5 bases; nucleotides not matched to a gene: 2. Germline V gene sequence: CDR1 GTSNPN, CDR2 SVGIG (reference sequence). CDR3 length: 13 residues. CDR3 bases: TGTGCCTGGACTAGCGGGAGGGGTGAGACCCAGTACTTC. Translation: CAWTSGRGETQYF.